Described below is a single TCR beta chain sequence and its context. The data are from a study of blood T cell repertoires in COVID-19. Study at large: COVID-19 samples, acute and convalescent, were from the United States, Italy and Spain. Sample material is recorded as cDNA or gDNA derived from T cells, B-cell-depleted T cells, or PBMCs.

In the authors' methods: It was from reference gene primer amplification that nucleated cell counts were estimated. The repertoire was sequenced with immunoSEQ multiplex PCR; TCRdb's copy has only in-frame clones and lacks some. V, J and clone size are taken as reported in that table, and D and trimming were inferred from the DNA itself. The sample records more than 100,000 clones, 80% to 90% being singletons. The specimen was peripheral blood. The clonotype was recovered from a man aged 50-59 years with active COVID-19.

CDR3 in DNA: TGTGCCAGCAGCTTCGCTAGCGGGGGGACCACCTACGAGCAGTACTTC. Amino acids: CASSFASGGTTYEQYF. This chain uses TRBV5-4 with TRBJ2-7; 11 nucleotides line up with TRBD2. CDR3 size: 16 residues. The J segment lost 2 bases and the V segment lost 2 bases, leaving 6 bases of the junction unmatched. Germline CDR1 is SGHNT and CDR2 is YYREEE (reference sequence).